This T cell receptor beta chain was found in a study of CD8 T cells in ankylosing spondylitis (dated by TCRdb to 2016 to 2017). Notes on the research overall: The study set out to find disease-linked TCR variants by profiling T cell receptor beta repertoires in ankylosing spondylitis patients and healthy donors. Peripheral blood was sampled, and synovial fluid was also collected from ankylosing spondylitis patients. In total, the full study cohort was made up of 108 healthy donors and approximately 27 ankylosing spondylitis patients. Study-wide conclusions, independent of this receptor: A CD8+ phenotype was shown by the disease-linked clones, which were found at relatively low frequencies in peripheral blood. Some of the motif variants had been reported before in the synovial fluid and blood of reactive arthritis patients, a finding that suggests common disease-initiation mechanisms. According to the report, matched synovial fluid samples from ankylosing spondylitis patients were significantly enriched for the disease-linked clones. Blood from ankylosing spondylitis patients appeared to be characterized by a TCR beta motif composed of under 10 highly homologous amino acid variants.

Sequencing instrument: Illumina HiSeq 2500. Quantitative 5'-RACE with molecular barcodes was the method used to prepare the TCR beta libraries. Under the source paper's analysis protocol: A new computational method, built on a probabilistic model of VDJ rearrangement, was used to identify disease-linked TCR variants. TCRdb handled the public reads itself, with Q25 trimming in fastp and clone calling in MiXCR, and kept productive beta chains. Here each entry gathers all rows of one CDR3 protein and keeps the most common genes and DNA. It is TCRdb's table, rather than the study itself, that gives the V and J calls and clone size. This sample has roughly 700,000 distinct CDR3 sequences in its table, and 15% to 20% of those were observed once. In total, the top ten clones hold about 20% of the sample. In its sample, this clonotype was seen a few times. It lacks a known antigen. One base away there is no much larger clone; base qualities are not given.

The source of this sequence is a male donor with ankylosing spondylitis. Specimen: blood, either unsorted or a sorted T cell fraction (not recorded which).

In nucleotides, the sequence is TGTGCCATCAGCGTAGCGTCCCGAGGGGCAAATGAGCAGTTCTTC. Protein translation: CAISVASRGANEQFF. The chain couples TRBV10-3 to TRBJ2-1; the D gene cannot be resolved beyond TRBD1 or TRBD2, each matching 5 bases. From the cysteine through the phenylalanine, the CDR3 covers 15 amino acids. Only the CDR3 portion is preserved as DNA: 45 bases, with reading frame beginning at the first base. The germline V gene encodes CDR1 ENHRY and CDR2 SYGVKD. The junction carries 19 bases between V and J, which are trimmed by 6 bases and 7 bases respectively.